Listed here are 2 T cell receptor beta chains from one sample, sequenced in a study of vaccination and CD4 T cells after COVID-19. Treatment described: 10-day PBMC culture with coronavirus spike peptide pools or control peptides (ViraFEST assay). An Oncomine TCR Beta short-read assay was used to sequence the DNA from cultured CD4+ T cells. TCRdb re-derived calls from the PCR reads in MiXCR, one entry per CDR3 protein. This table holds 3,700 or so distinct CDR3 sequences, about 15% found once. Their recognized antigens are unknown. The sequencing input was CD4+ T cells from blood, cultured in vitro. The receptors derive from a human donor who had recovered from COVID-19.

V is TRBV5-6 and J is TRBJ2-7; TRBD2 matches at 10 bases. Germline CDR1 and CDR2: SGHDT and YYEEEE. The CDR3 consists of 14 residues. Unmatched junction bases numbered 4, after V lost 4 bases and J lost 3 bases. The chain's CDR3 is CASSRSGGYYEQYF. DNA of the CDR3: TGTGCCAGCAGCCGTAGCGGGGGGTACTACGAGCAGTACTTC.

The gene calls are TRBV5-1 and TRBJ2-3; TRBD1 matches at 7 bases. The V gene end was trimmed by 0 bases and the J gene end by 2 bases; junction bases not matched to a gene: 21. CDR3 length equals 21 residues. Germline V gene data show CDR1 as SGHRS and CDR2 as YFSETQ. The CDR3 protein is CASSLGEPIATRDSSTDTQYF. CDR3 sequence (DNA): TGCGCCAGCAGCTTGGGGGAGCCCATTGCGACGAGGGACAGCTCCACAGATACGCAGTATTTT. The entire variable domain, with the rest obtained from reference TRBV5-1 and TRBJ2-3, is as follows: KAGVTQTPRYLIKTRGQQVTLSCSPISGHRSVSWYQQTPGQGLQFLFEYFSETQRNKGNFPGRFSGRQFSNSRSEMNVSTLELGDSALYLCASSLGEPIATRDSSTDTQYFGPGTRLTVL.